One and the same sample provided the 22 T cell receptor beta chains below, sequenced in a study of patients and donors after allogeneic stem cell transplantation. Via MiXCR, TCRdb re-called the RT-PCR reads, giving one row per CDR3 protein. Of 150,000 to 200,000 distinct CDR3 sequences in the sample, approximately 30% are singletons; the top ten hold roughly 3%. The source material was blood, either unsorted or a sorted T cell fraction (not recorded which). All receptors come from a human donor who was either an allogeneic HSCT recipient or a stem cell or donor lymphocyte infusion donor (not recorded which). It is not recorded whose cells these are; they may come from a transplant donor.

This clonotype was seen just once. At one of its ends the junction is not consistent with the germline gene, which may arise from a read error. CDR3 nucleotide sequence: TGTGCTAGCAGCTTAGGAGTCACTCATCCATCCCAAGAGACCCAGTACTTC. Residues: CASSLGVTHPSQETQYF. This rearrangement joins TRBV7-7 to TRBJ2-5; D is ambiguous. The CDR3 is 17 amino acids. The V gene's germline CDR1 is SSHAT and CDR2 FNYEAQ (reference sequence). The full variable domain, completed using reference TRBV7-7 and TRBJ2-5, is GAGVSQSPRYKVTKRGQDVTLRCDPISSHATLYWYQQALGQGPEFLTYFNYEAQPDKSGLPSDRFSAERPEGSISTLTIQRTEQRDSAMYRCASSLGVTHPSQETQYFGPGTRLLVL.

This clonotype has just a few counts. V gene TRBV6-5 combines with J gene TRBJ2-7; 7 nucleotides line up with TRBD2. CDR3 size: 14 residues. Germline CDR1 and CDR2: MNHEY and SVGAGI. V shed 8 bases, J shed 3 bases, and the junction held 10 bases outside the gene matches. For the CDR3, the DNA is TGTGCCAGCTCGGGACTAAGCGGCTTCTACGAGCAGTACTTC. It yields the protein CASSGLSGFYEQYF.

This clonotype was observed once. This chain connects TRBV3-1 to TRBJ2-1; D uncertain. Trimming took off 4 bases at V and 9 bases at J, with 13 bases between the two ends. Germline-derived CDR1 and CDR2 are LGHDT and YNNKEL (reference sequence). CDR3 length: 13 residues. CDR3 sequence reads: CASSLSRRSEQFF. The CDR3 DNA is TGTGCCAGCAGCCTAAGTAGGCGCTCTGAGCAGTTCTTC.

This clonotype was counted many times. Germline is not matched at one junction end, which may reflect a read error. The CDR3 nucleotides are TGTGCCAGCAGCTTGGGTCACTCTGGAAACACCATATATTTT. Amino acids: CASSLGHSGNTIYF. This chain links TRBV5-1 with TRBJ1-3, with D uncertain. Germline CDR1 and CDR2: SGHRS and YFSETQ. The CDR3 is made up of 14 amino acids. Supplemented by reference TRBV5-1 and TRBJ1-3, the full variable domain reads KAGVTQTPRYLIKTRGQQVTLSCSPISGHRSVSWYQQTPGQGLQFLFEYFSETQRNKGNFPGRFSGRQFSNSRSEMNVSTLELGDSALYLCASSLGHSGNTIYFGEGSWLTVV.

This clonotype was found a few times. The chain combines TRBV10-1 with TRBJ2-5; no reliable D call. The CDR3 has 13 residues. Trimming cost V 0 bases and J 4 bases, with 6 bases left between them. Per germline, CDR1 WNHNN and CDR2 SYGVQD (reference sequence). In nucleotides, the CDR3 is TGCGCCAGCAGTGAGTCGATGCGAGAGACCCAGTACTTC. Its translation: CASSESMRETQYF.

The chain is built from TRBV7-2 and TRBJ2-3; tentative D call: TRBD2 (5 bases). The ends were cut back, 5 bases at V and 6 bases at J, with 12 bases in the middle. Germline lookup yields CDR1 SGHTA and CDR2 FQGNSA. The CDR3 is made up of 13 amino acids. The CDR3 coding sequence is TGTGCCAGCAGCACGAAGGGCGGGGATACGCAGTATTTT. As protein: CASSTKGGDTQYF. Filled out from reference TRBV7-2 and TRBJ2-3, the complete variable domain reads GAGVSQSPSNKVTEKGKDVELRCDPISGHTALYWYRQSLGQGLEFLIYFQGNSAPDKSGLPSDRFSAERTGGSVSTLTIQRTQQEDSAVYLCASSTKGGDTQYFGPGTRLTVL.

J is TRBJ1-1 and V is TRBV29-1; D possibly corresponds to TRBD1 (5 bases). Deletions cut 0 bases from V and 5 bases from J, with 13 bases between. CDR1 is SQVTM, CDR2 ANQGSEA, per germline. CDR3 length: 14 amino acids. In DNA form, the CDR3 reads TGCAGCGTTGAAGATACGGGGCTGGGGACTGAAGCTTTCTTT. It is translated as CSVEDTGLGTEAFF.

V usage is TRBV5-1 and J usage is TRBJ1-1; D remains ambiguous. The CDR3 has 11 residues. V shed 3 bases and J shed 11 bases, with 11 bases lying between them. In germline, CDR1 is SGHRS, CDR2 YFSETQ. CDR3 sequence reads: CASSSGSGAFF. The CDR3 DNA is TGCGCCAGCAGCTCGGGTTCGGGGGCTTTCTTT.

A few counts support this clonotype. This chain links TRBV7-6 with TRBJ2-7, with 9 bases identical to TRBD2. Germline assignment: CDR1 SGHVS and CDR2 FNYEAQ. The CDR3 is made up of 16 amino acids. V lost 1 base to trimming and J lost 2 bases; unmatched junction nucleotides: 6. The CDR3 loop is CASSLVGLADAYEQYF. The CDR3 bases are TGTGCCAGCAGCTTAGTGGGACTAGCTGACGCCTACGAGCAGTACTTC.

The genes are TRBV30 and TRBJ2-2; D not resolved. Deletions cut 2 bases from V and 3 bases from J, with 10 bases between. The CDR3 extends over 14 amino acids. Germline V gene data show CDR1 as GTSNPN and CDR2 as SVGIG (reference sequence). In nucleotides, the CDR3 is TGTGCCTGGAGTATCCGGCACTACACCGGGGAGCTGTTTTTT. Residues: CAWSIRHYTGELFF.

V is TRBV6-5 and J is TRBJ2-2; D is possibly TRBD1 (6 bases). The germline CDR1 and CDR2 sequences are MNHEY and SVGAGI. V lost 2 bases, J lost 5 bases, and 18 bases lay in between. The CDR3 sequence is 17 residues long. The CDR3 DNA reads TGTGCCAGCAGTTACGACGAGGACAGCATCTGGACCGGGGAGCTGTTTTTT. Its protein is CASSYDEDSIWTGELFF.

The chain uses TRBV20-1 and TRBJ2-1; a possible D gene is TRBD1 (6 bases). This CDR3 region has 13 residues. With 7 bases removed from V and 0 bases from J, the gap between germline ends came to 10 bases. Germline V gene sequence: CDR1 DFQATT, CDR2 SNEGSKA (reference sequence). The DNA of the CDR3 is TGCAGTGTGAGGGGGAGCTCCTACAATGAGCAGTTCTTC. This sequence encodes CSVRGSSYNEQFF.

V and J are TRBV5-8 and TRBJ2-7, with D perhaps matching TRBD1 (7 bases). The CDR3 consists of 15 residues. Trimming pared 4 bases from V and 5 bases from J, leaving 19 bases between. In germline, CDR1 is SGHTS, CDR2 YDEGEE. CDR3 sequence reads: CASSVEAGGSNEQYF. The DNA of the CDR3 is TGTGCCAGCAGCGTCGAGGCAGGGGGGAGCAACGAGCAGTACTTC.

This chain links TRBV6-2 or TRBV6-3 with TRBJ1-1; TRBD1 is a possible D gene (5 bases). Germline CDR1 MNHEY, CDR2 SVGEGT. The CDR3 extends over 12 amino acids. The germline V and J ends were trimmed by 5 bases and 4 bases, with 8 bases remaining between them. CDR3 coding DNA: TGTGCCAGCAGTAACCAGGGCACTGAAGCTTTCTTT. It specifies CASSNQGTEAFF.

This clonotype was seen only a few times. This chain joins TRBV20-1 and TRBJ1-5; no clear D gene. The V gene's germline CDR1 is DFQATT and CDR2 SNEGSKA (reference sequence). CDR3 length: 13 amino acids. Trimming removed 8 bases from V and 0 bases from J, with 11 bases in between. The CDR3 loop reads CSWTANSNQPQHF. CDR3 DNA sequence: TGCAGTTGGACCGCGAATAGCAATCAGCCCCAGCATTTT.

The V gene is TRBV4-1, the J gene TRBJ2-5, with D perhaps TRBD1 or TRBD2 (6 bases each). The germline gives CDR1 MGHRA, CDR2 YSYEKL. The CDR3 extends over 16 amino acids. Trimming removed 6 bases at V and 4 bases at J, with 21 bases between. Here the CDR3 DNA reads TGCGCCAGCAGGGCGTCCGTTTGGGGGGCACGAGAGACCCAGTACTTC. Residues: CASRASVWGARETQYF.

This chain connects TRBV29-1 to TRBJ2-1; 9 bases align to TRBD1. CDR1 and CDR2 (germline): SQVTM, ANQGSEA. This CDR3 is built from 15 residues. The ends lost 3 bases at V and 0 bases at J; junction bases unmatched: 3. CDR3 amino acids: CSVEGTGSSYNEQFF. CDR3 coding DNA: TGCAGCGTTGAGGGGACAGGGAGCTCCTACAATGAGCAGTTCTTC.

Many counts were recorded for this clonotype. The chain joins TRBV11-2 to TRBJ1-2, with 8 bases matching TRBD1. Unmatched junction bases numbered 6, after V lost 4 bases and J lost 11 bases. Germline CDR1 reads SGHAT; CDR2 reads FQNNGV. This CDR3 comprises 12 residues. The CDR3 sequence: CASSSDRAVYTF. Written as DNA, the CDR3 is TGTGCCAGCAGCTCGGACAGGGCCGTATACACCTTC. The full variable domain, its missing parts supplied by reference TRBV11-2 and TRBJ1-2, is EAGVAQSPRYKIIEKRQSVAFWCNPISGHATLYWYQQILGQGPKLLIQFQNNGVVDDSQLPKDRFSAERLKGVDSTLKIQPAKLEDSAVYLCASSSDRAVYTFGSGTRLTVV.

The J gene is TRBJ2-7, the V gene TRBV4-2, with D possibly being TRBD2 (5 bases). There are 15 residues in the CDR3. Looked up from germline, CDR1 is LGHNA and CDR2 is YNFKEQ. Trimming stripped 0 bases from V and 3 bases from J, with 12 bases between. The CDR3 region is CASSQDRQRNYEQYF. The CDR3 coding sequence is TGTGCCAGCAGCCAAGATCGGCAGCGGAACTACGAGCAGTACTTC.

V gene TRBV5-1 combines with J gene TRBJ2-7; the D gene is possibly TRBD2 (6 bases). V lost 4 bases, J lost 2 bases, and 13 bases lay in between. CDR3 size: 14 residues. Per germline, CDR1 SGHRS and CDR2 YFSETQ. The CDR3 bases are TGCGCCAGCAGCACCACGTCGGGGGCCTACGAGCAGTACTTC. Encoded protein: CASSTTSGAYEQYF.

The chain is built from TRBV30 and TRBJ2-7; D possibly corresponds to TRBD2 (6 bases). CDR3 length: 12 residues. CDR1 is GTSNPN and CDR2 is SVGIG in the germline V gene (reference sequence). The ends were cut back, 2 bases at V and 4 bases at J, with 9 bases in the middle. CDR3: CAWSPEGYEQYF. DNA of the CDR3: TGTGCCTGGAGTCCGGAGGGGTACGAGCAGTACTTC.

This clonotype showed up just a few times. The chain uses TRBV5-1 and TRBJ2-7; D unclear. The germline V gene has CDR1 SGHRS and CDR2 YFSETQ. The V and J ends lost 4 bases and 3 bases respectively, with 5 bases between them. The CDR3 has 11 residues. The CDR3 nucleotides read TGCGCCAGCAGCGGCGACTACGAGCAGTACTTC. The encoded protein is CASSGDYEQYF.